Listed below are T cell receptor beta chains from one sample, sequenced in a study of blood T cell repertoires in COVID-19. Only in-frame clones appear in the TCRdb table, and some are missing; sequencing was by immunoSEQ multiplex PCR. The sample carries some 45,000 clones, around 79% recorded once. Sequencing was carried out using peripheral blood. The source of these receptors is a human donor in a cohort sampled during active COVID-19. Each CDR3 is given with its conserved first and last residue. D genes are given only for firm matches. Size tells how often a clone was seen (once, few, many) or the class of an expanded clone, and some rows leave it out.

j_call | clone_size | d_call | v_call | cdr3_nt | cdr3_aa
TRBJ2-7 | . | . | TRBV5-1 | TGCGCCAGCAGCTTGGGACTGCTCGGGGAGCAGTACTTC | CASSLGLLGEQYF
TRBJ2-2 | . | . | TRBV12-3/TRBV12-4 | TGTGCCAGCAGTTTTTCTTCCGGGGGGGAGCTGTTTTTT | CASSFSSGGELFF
TRBJ2-5 | . | TRBD1 | TRBV3-1/TRBV3-2 | TGTGCCAGCAGCCAAGATTCGGGACAGGGGGCGACCCAGTACTTC | CASSQDSGQGATQYF
TRBJ1-2 | . | . | TRBV28 | TGTGCCAGCAGTTTCCTCGGGACAACCTATGGCTACACCTTC | CASSFLGTTYGYTF
TRBJ2-5 | . | TRBD2 | TRBV7-3 | TGTGCCAGCAGCTTGGGAGGGACCCAAGAGACCCAGTACTTC | CASSLGGTQETQYF
TRBJ2-3 | . | TRBD2 | TRBV28 | TGTGCCAGCAGTCGTGGCGGGAGTACAGATACGCAGTATTTT | CASSRGGSTDTQYF
TRBJ2-7 | . | TRBD1 | TRBV27 | TGTGCCAGCAGTCCCGACAGGGGGAAATACGAGCAGTACTTC | CASSPDRGKYEQYF
TRBJ2-1 | . | TRBD2 | TRBV18 | TGTGCCAGCTCACCTGGGACTAGCGGGAGGGATGAGCAGTTCTTC | CASSPGTSGRDEQFF
TRBJ1-5 | . | . | TRBV2 | TGTGCCATCGGACTTGGCAATCAGCCCCAGCATTTT | CAIGLGNQPQHF
TRBJ2-2 | . | TRBD1 | TRBV2 | TGTGCCAGCAGGGGGACAGCGAACACCGGGGAGCTGTTTTTT | CASRGTANTGELFF
TRBJ2-1 | . | . | TRBV6-5 | TGTGCCAGCAGGGCGACGGAGTACAATGAGCAGTTCTTC | CASRATEYNEQFF
TRBJ1-6 | . | . | TRBV18 | TGTGCCAGCTCACCTCGGTCAGGTCGGCCACCCCTCCACTTT | CASSPRSGRPPLHF
TRBJ2-2 | . | . | TRBV10-2 | TGCGCCAGCAGTGAGTCGGCAGGGCTCCTGAACACCGGGGAGCTGTTTTTT | CASSESAGLLNTGELFF
TRBJ2-7 | . | TRBD1 | TRBV18 | TGTGCCAGCTCACCTCGGACCCGGACAGGATTGCTTGACGAGCAGTACTTC | CASSPRTRTGLLDEQYF
TRBJ2-1 | . | TRBD2 | TRBV7-2 | TGTGCCAGCAGCTTAGGACTAGCGGGCTTCAATGAGCAGTTCTTC | CASSLGLAGFNEQFF
TRBJ1-3 | . | TRBD1 | TRBV5-4 | TGTGCCAGCAGCCCTAGGACAGGGGGTGGTGGAAACACCATATATTTT | CASSPRTGGGGNTIYF
TRBJ2-1 | . | TRBD2 | TRBV6-5 | TGTGCCAGCAGTCAGGGACTAGCGGGAGCTGAGCAGTTCTTC | CASSQGLAGAEQFF
TRBJ2-7 | once | . | TRBV9 | TGTGCCAGCAGCGTAGCTCCGGAGGCATCCTACGAGCAGTACTTC | CASSVAPEASYEQYF
TRBJ2-3 | . | . | TRBV10-3 | TGTGCCATCAGCATGGCGGGAATGGGGAACACAGATACGCAGTATTTT | CAISMAGMGNTDTQYF
TRBJ1-1 | . | . | TRBV18 | TGTGCCAGCTCACCAAATATACTGAGGAACACTGAAGCTTTCTTT | CASSPNILRNTEAFF
TRBJ2-1 | . | TRBD2 | TRBV7-2 | TGTGCCAGCAGGATGGGACTAGCGGGAGTGGATGAGCAGTTCTTC | CASRMGLAGVDEQFF
TRBJ1-1 | . | . | TRBV11-3 | TGTGCCAGCAGCATTTGGCGGGGTTGGGGAAACACTGAAGCTTTCTTT | CASSIWRGWGNTEAFF